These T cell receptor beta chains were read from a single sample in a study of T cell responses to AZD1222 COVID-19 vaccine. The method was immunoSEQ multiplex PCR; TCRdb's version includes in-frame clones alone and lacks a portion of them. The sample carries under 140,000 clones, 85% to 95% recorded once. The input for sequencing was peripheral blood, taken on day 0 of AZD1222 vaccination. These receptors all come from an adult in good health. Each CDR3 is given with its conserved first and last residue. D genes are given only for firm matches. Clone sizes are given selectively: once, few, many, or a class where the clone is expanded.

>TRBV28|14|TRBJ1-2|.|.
TGTGCCAGCAACGGTCGGGGGGGGAACTATGGCTACACCTTC
CASNGRGGNYGYTF
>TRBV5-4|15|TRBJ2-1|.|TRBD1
TGTGCCAGCAGTTCCGGGACAGGGGGATACAATGAGCAGTTCTTC
CASSSGTGGYNEQFF
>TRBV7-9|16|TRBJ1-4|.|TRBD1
TGTGCCAGCAGCTTTGGACGACAGGGCACTAATGAAAAACTGTTTTTT
CASSFGRQGTNEKLFF
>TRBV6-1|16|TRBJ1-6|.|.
TGTGCCAGCAGTGACCCGGGGAGCTCCTATAATTCACCCCTCCACTTT
CASSDPGSSYNSPLHF
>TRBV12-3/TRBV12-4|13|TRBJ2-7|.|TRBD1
TGTGCCAGCAGCTCTGGACAGGGGAAGGAGCAGTACTTC
CASSSGQGKEQYF
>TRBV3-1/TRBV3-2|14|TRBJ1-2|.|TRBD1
TGTGCCAGCAGCCAGGGACAGGGGTCCTATGGCTACACCTTC
CASSQGQGSYGYTF
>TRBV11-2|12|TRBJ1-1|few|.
TGTGCCAGCAGCTTTGGGTCCATCGAAGCTTTCTTT
CASSFGSIEAFF
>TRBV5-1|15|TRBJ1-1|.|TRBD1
TGCGCCAGCAGCCTCCTGACAGGGGAGGGGACTGAAGCTTTCTTT
CASSLLTGEGTEAFF
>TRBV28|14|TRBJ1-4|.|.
TGTGCCAGCAGTTTACAGGGGCCTAATGAAAAACTGTTTTTT
CASSLQGPNEKLFF
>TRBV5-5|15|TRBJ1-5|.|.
TGTGCCAGCAGTTTTCAGCCAGCTAGCAATCAGCCCCAGCATTTT
CASSFQPASNQPQHF
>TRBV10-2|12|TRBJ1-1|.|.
TGCGCCACCCGAGGACAGATCACTGAAGCTTTCTTT
CATRGQITEAFF
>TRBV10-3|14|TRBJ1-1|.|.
TGTGCCATCAGTGGCCATGACAGATACACTGAAGCTTTCTTT
CAISGHDRYTEAFF
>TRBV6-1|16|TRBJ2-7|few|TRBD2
TGTGCCAGCAGTGAGAGCCTACTAGCGGGGGCATACGAGCAGTACTTC
CASSESLLAGAYEQYF
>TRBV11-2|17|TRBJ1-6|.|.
TGTGCCAGCAGCTTAGATTCATTTGCAGGCCGTCTGTCACCCCTCCACTTT
CASSLDSFAGRLSPLHF
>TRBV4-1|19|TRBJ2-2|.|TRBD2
TGCGCCAGCAGCCCCGCCCAGGGACTAGCGGGGGGGAACACCGGGGAGCTGTTTTTT
CASSPAQGLAGGNTGELFF
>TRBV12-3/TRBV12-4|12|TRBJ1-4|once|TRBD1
TGTGCCAGCCGGGACAGTAATGAAAAACTGTTTTTT
CASRDSNEKLFF
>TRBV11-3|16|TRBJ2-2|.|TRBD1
TGTGCCAGCAGCCGATCCGGGACAGGGGTTCCCCGGGAGCTGTTTTTT
CASSRSGTGVPRELFF
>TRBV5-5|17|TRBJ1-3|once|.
TGTGCCAGCAGCCGGACCCAGACGGTCAGCTCTGGAAACACCATATATTTT
CASSRTQTVSSGNTIYF
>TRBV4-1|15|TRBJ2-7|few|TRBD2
TGCGCCAGCAGCCATAGCGGGACTAGCGGCTACGAGCAGTACTTC
CASSHSGTSGYEQYF
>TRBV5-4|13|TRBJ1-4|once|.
TGTGCCAGCAGCTTTCCCAGGGATGAAAAACTGTTTTTT
CASSFPRDEKLFF
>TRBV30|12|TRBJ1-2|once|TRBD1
TGTGCCTGGGATCGTGGGACAGGTGGCTACACCTTC
CAWDRGTGGYTF
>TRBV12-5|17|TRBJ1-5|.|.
TGTGCTAGTGGTTTGGTACTGGGGGAAATCGTCGATCAGCCCCAGCATTTT
CASGLVLGEIVDQPQHF
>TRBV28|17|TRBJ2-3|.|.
TGTGCCAGCAGTTTCCCCCACCGGGGGACTAGCACAGATACGCAGTATTTT
CASSFPHRGTSTDTQYF
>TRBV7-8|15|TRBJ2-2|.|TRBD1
TGTGCCAGCAGCTTAGGGGGACAGGGGACCGGGGAGCTGTTTTTT
CASSLGGQGTGELFF
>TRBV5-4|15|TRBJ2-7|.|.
TGTGCCAGCAGCTTTCAACTAGGCCTATCCTACGAGCAGTACTTC
CASSFQLGLSYEQYF
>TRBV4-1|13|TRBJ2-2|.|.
TGCGCCAGCAGCCAAGGCAGGACCGGGGAGCTGTTTTTT
CASSQGRTGELFF
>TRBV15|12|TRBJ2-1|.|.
TGTGCCACCAGCAGCTCGGGGAATGAGCAGTTCTTC
CATSSSGNEQFF
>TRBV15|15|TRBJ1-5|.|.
TGTGCCACCAGCAGAGGTCCAGGCGGACAAGTTCCCCAGCATTTT
CATSRGPGGQVPQHF
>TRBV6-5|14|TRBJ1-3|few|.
TGTGCCAGCAGGGTGGCCCACTCTGGAAACACCATATATTTT
CASRVAHSGNTIYF
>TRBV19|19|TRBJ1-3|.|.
TGTGCCAGTAGTATAAGGCGACCCAACCCGCGATACTCTGGAAACACCATATATTTT
CASSIRRPNPRYSGNTIYF
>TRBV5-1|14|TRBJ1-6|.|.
TGCGCCAGCAGCTTAGGGGCCGCGAATTCACCCCTCCACTTT
CASSLGAANSPLHF
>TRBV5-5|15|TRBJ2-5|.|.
TGTGCCAGCAGCCCGGGAAGGTCCTCGCGGGAGACCCAGTACTTC
CASSPGRSSRETQYF
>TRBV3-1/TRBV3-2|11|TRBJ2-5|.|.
TGTGCCAGCAGCCGGCAAGAGACCCAGTACTTC
CASSRQETQYF
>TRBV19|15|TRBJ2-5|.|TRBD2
TGTGCCAGTAGTGGGGGCGGGACTAGCCTCGAGACCCAGTACTTC
CASSGGGTSLETQYF
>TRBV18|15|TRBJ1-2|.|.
TGTGCCAGCTCACTCCAGGAGGGGGAGAACTATGGCTACACCTTC
CASSLQEGENYGYTF
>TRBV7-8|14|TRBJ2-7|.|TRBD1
TGTGCCAGCACGCGACGGGACAGCATCTACGAGCAGTACTTC
CASTRRDSIYEQYF
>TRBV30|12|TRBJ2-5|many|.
TGTGCCTGGAGTGTACAGGGAGAGACCCAGTACTTC
CAWSVQGETQYF
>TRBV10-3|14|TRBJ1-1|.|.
TGTGCCATCAGTGAGGGACTTACCCTCCTTGGAGCTTTCTTT
CAISEGLTLLGAFF
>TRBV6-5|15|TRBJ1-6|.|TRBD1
TGTGCCAGCATTGGGGACAGGGGGGGTAATTCACCCCTCCACTTT
CASIGDRGGNSPLHF
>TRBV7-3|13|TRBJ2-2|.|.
TGTGCCAGCAGCTTAAGTGGGTCCGGGGAGCTGTTTTTT
CASSLSGSGELFF
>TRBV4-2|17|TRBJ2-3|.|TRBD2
TGTGCCAGCAGCCAAGGGGGCAGCGGGGGGGCCTCAGATACGCAGTATTTT
CASSQGGSGGASDTQYF
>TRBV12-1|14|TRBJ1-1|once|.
TGTGCCAGCAGCTTTGGAAATGTGAACACTGAAGCTTTCTTT
CASSFGNVNTEAFF
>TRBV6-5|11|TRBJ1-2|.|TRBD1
TGTGCCAGCAGGACAGGGGGGAGCTACACCTTC
CASRTGGSYTF
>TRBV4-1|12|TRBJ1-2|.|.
TGCGCCAGCAGCCATGGGGGCTATGGCTACACCTTC
CASSHGGYGYTF
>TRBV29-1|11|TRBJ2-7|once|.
TGCAGCGCCGGGACAAGCTACGAGCAGTACTTC
CSAGTSYEQYF
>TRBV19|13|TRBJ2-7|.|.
TGTGCCAGTAGTGTGGGACAATCCTACGAGCAGTACTTC
CASSVGQSYEQYF
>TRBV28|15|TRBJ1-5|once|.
TGTGCCAGCAGTTTAGTACAGGGTCACAATCAGCCCCAGCATTTT
CASSLVQGHNQPQHF
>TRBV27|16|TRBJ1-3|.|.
TGTGCCAGCAGACCTCCGGGTGGCTCATCTGGAAACACCATATATTTT
CASRPPGGSSGNTIYF
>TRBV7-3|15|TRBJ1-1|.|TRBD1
TGTGCCAGCAGCTTATCAGGACAGGGGAACACTGAAGCTTTCTTT
CASSLSGQGNTEAFF
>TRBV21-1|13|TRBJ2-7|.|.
TGTGCCAGCAGCATACACCGGGTTTACGAGCAGTACTTC
CASSIHRVYEQYF
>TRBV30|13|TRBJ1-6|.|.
TGTGCCTGGACGGGGAACTCTAAATCACCCCTCCACTTT
CAWTGNSKSPLHF
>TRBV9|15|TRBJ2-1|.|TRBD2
TGTGCCAGCAGCGTAGGTGGCGGGGGGGACAATGAGCAGTTCTTC
CASSVGGGGDNEQFF
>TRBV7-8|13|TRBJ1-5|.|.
TGTGCCAACAGCTTACAGTCCAATCAGCCCCAGCATTTT
CANSLQSNQPQHF
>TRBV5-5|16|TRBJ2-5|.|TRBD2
TGTGCCAGCAGCTTTTCAGGACTAGCGGGGCCTGAGACCCAGTACTTC
CASSFSGLAGPETQYF